These T cell receptor beta chains were read from a single sample in a study of PD-L1 blockade in urothelial cancer. Repertoires were generated with immunoSEQ multiplex PCR, while TCRdb's copy carries only in-frame clones and drops some. Among 130,000 or so clones listed, approximately 84% were seen once. Here the sequenced sample was PBMCs, taken around atezolizumab (anti-PD-L1) treatment. The receptors here all came from a man in his fifties or sixties with urothelial cancer. The conserved cysteine and the conserved F or W are not part of the CDR3 here. The listing skips clone size in some rows; elsewhere it reads once, few, many or a size class.

V	size	J	CDR3
TRBV28	once	TRBJ1-2	ASSLDGLYGYT
TRBV5-1	.	TRBJ2-1	ASSAGQVYNEQF
TRBV28	.	TRBJ2-3	ASISWGENTQY
TRBV7-9	few	TRBJ1-5	ASSPGQGAGQPQH
TRBV30	.	TRBJ2-1	AWSRGLAGEQF
TRBV5-1	.	TRBJ1-1	ASSLFGGARNTEAF
TRBV19	.	TRBJ1-5	ASNSATGYEPQH
TRBV27	.	TRBJ1-2	ALGGATNYGYT
TRBV11-2	.	TRBJ1-3	ASSLVWNRDRLRNTIY
TRBV6-5	.	TRBJ1-2	ASSYFGTGYGYT
TRBV11-2	.	TRBJ2-1	ASCRDLSSYNEQF
TRBV5-1	.	TRBJ1-2	ASSFGQGDYGYT
TRBV7-3	.	TRBJ2-3	ASSRTSGTFTDTQY
TRBV15	.	TRBJ2-2	ATSSLRDRGRSGELF
TRBV28	.	TRBJ2-7	ASREATVTYEQY
TRBV2	.	TRBJ1-6	ASKQGLTVGGSPLH
TRBV28	.	TRBJ2-2	ASNEGGYGGELF
TRBV5-4	.	TRBJ2-7	ASSFGTDHYEQY
TRBV5-6	.	TRBJ1-1	ASSLLGTGANTEAF
TRBV25-1	.	TRBJ1-1	ASSEGGRGTEAF
TRBV19	.	TRBJ1-1	ASSPRDRRNTEAF
TRBV7-6	few	TRBJ2-1	ASTSGHEQF
TRBV7-9	.	TRBJ1-2	ASSQDPGYGYT
TRBV4-2	.	TRBJ2-4	ASSQGPSNIQY
TRBV4-2	.	TRBJ2-1	ASSQDASGGLNEQF
TRBV18	.	TRBJ2-4	ASSPAASGNIQY
TRBV7-3	.	TRBJ1-3	ASSYDGSSGNTIY
TRBV6-6	.	TRBJ2-5	ASSQLGLTQETQY
TRBV7-3	.	TRBJ2-1	ASSREGGSSYNEQF
TRBV30	few	TRBJ1-3	AWTLGRGNTIY
TRBV6-5	.	TRBJ1-1	ASRARTGGSTEAF
TRBV7-9	.	TRBJ2-7	ASSSAGGPYEQY
TRBV2	few	TRBJ2-3	AGLADFTDTQY
TRBV1	.	TRBJ2-2	TSSQETKSGINTGELF
TRBV15	.	TRBJ2-1	ATSGGLATYNEQF
TRBV9	.	TRBJ2-2	ASSVVAGRTGELF
TRBV5-6	.	TRBJ2-3	ASSHPQGSTDTQY
TRBV13	.	TRBJ2-2	ASSLNLLADSTGELF
TRBV14	.	TRBJ2-5	ASSPKWGPETQY
TRBV7-6	few	TRBJ2-7	ASSLGEGEQY
TRBV4-1	.	TRBJ1-1	ASSQYSTGGRTEAF
TRBV7-8	once	TRBJ1-2	ASSLDLSDYGYT
TRBV7-2	.	TRBJ2-1	ASSPSGTYNEQF
TRBV30	.	TRBJ2-3	AWHWGAGAGDTQY
TRBV18	.	TRBJ1-2	ASSLTDGTPNYGYT
TRBV11-3	.	TRBJ2-7	ASSLEGTGDHEQY
TRBV5-5	.	TRBJ1-1	ASSLVQAETQAF
TRBV30	.	TRBJ2-7	AWSTRYEQY
TRBV27	.	TRBJ2-3	ASSSLRTDTQY
TRBV7-3	.	TRBJ2-1	ASSLGRQHEQF
TRBV28	.	TRBJ2-7	ASSPGTGDTYEQY